This TCR beta chain was observed in a study of blood T cells in healthy people across ages. For the second PCR, which ran for 7 to 11 cycles, a sample-barcoded 5' primer and a J-beta primer mix were used. Each cDNA molecule received a tag from a template-switch adaptor that had 12 random nucleotides. TCRdb used MiXCR to reprocess the 5' RACE reads, holding one entry per CDR3 protein. This sample has about 580,000 distinct CDR3 sequences, with under 55% found just once. This clonotype has just a few counts. The antigen remains unidentified. The CDR3 has 13 amino acids. Germline V lookup: CDR1 DFQATT, CDR2 SNEGSKA (reference sequence). The V and J ends lost 6 bases and 5 bases respectively, with 16 bases between them. The study's findings and limits: Compared with aged donors, long-lived donors showed fewer expanded clones, suggesting selection.

This chain connects TRBV20-1 to TRBJ1-2; D not resolved. This sequence originates from a man older than 75 in good health. Input material: blood. CDR3 loop: CSAPFGGRYGYTF. As DNA, the CDR3 is TGCAGTGCCCCGTTTGGAGGGCGATATGGCTACACCTTC.